This paragraph covers one T cell receptor beta chain sequence. This clone's antigen is unknown. Base qualities are not provided; no much larger clone lies one nucleotide away. This sample stems from a study of human versus mouse CDR3 diversity and MHC coevolution (dated by TCRdb to 2017 to 2019). The study in broad terms: According to reports, the immunoSEQ assay detects one in 200,000 T cells and minimizes multiplex PCR amplification bias. Valid reads per sample ranged from 0.6 x 10^7 to 1.6 x 10^7 across mouse and human samples. As a reference point for TCR selection on multiple MHC II alleles, the study used human naive CD4 T cell repertoires and compared them against human-TCR-locus transgenic mice that have a single MHC II. The human cohort comprised three healthy volunteer blood donors, one aged 30 to 39, one aged 40 to 50 and one aged 60 to 70 at collection. General findings and caveats noted by the study authors: Because human T cells were selected on more than five MHC II alleles, repertoire diversity was not considered directly comparable between humans and mice. According to iCHAO1 estimates, humans had the largest TCR beta repertoire, roughly 1.5 million clonotypes, which was attributed likely to selection by multiple MHC II molecules. On average, humans had more CDR3 deletions and insertions than mice, indicating greater exonuclease and TdT activity. Two of the three human donors showed the lowest clonal inequality scores among all compared groups.

There are 15 amino acids in the CDR3, from cysteine to phenylalanine inclusive. Only the CDR3 part of the read is kept: 45 bases, read in frame from the first base. CDR1 and CDR2 are read off the germline V gene as KGHSH and LQKENI. V gives up 0 bases and J gives up 1 base, and the segment between their germline ends measures 9 bases. The QIAGEN blood and tissue kit was used to extract genomic DNA from sorted cells, and the DNA was quantified on a NanoDrop 1000. Deep sequencing and quantification of TCR alpha and beta chains were performed on the immunoSEQ platform by multiplex PCR of genomic DNA. In the authors' own workflow: Annotation of the TCR sequences relied on IMGT gene and region definitions. Out-of-frame rearrangements were taken as a proxy for the preselection repertoire and were compared with in-frame clonotypes. To estimate repertoire size, the study used the iCHAO1 estimator that comes with the immunoSEQ platform. A Gini index, which is based on the Lorenz curve, was applied to in-frame amino acid clonotypes to measure clonal inequality. Shared clonotypes were counted with the intersect function of the R package tcR, and similarity was scored with the Jaccard index. V, J and V-J usage frequencies went into a principal component analysis run with the R prcomp function, with no normalization applied. This immuneACCESS table, as held by TCRdb, lists in-frame sequences with V and J called but not all clones. Of the missing ones, under half trace to an unresolved V gene in checked studies; the others have no known cause. The V and J calls and the clone size are those of that table, but D and trimming were determined from the DNA. The sample contains tens of thousands of clones, about 93% of them found a single time. Roughly 1.3% of the sample comes from the top ten.

Fluorescence-activated cell sorting was used to isolate naive CD4 T cells, defined as CD45RO-negative and CD62L-positive, from PBMCs. Approximately 50 ml of fresh peripheral blood was collected from each donor, and PBMCs were isolated by Ficoll density centrifugation. Cells were sorted on a FACSAria III instrument, and every sample had a purity above 90%. The TCR comes from a person aged 30-69 years in good health. In this chain, TRBV18 is recombined with TRBJ1-1; the D region possibly corresponds to TRBD1 (6 bases align). Sequences were obtained from naive CD4+ T cells from blood. Explained via the paper, the cell subset or site label denotes: CD45RO-negative CD62L-positive naive CD4 T cells. The DNA is TGTGCCAGCTCACCACCGAAGGGACAGAACACTGAAGCTTTCTTT. Its protein is CASSPPKGQNTEAFF.